These 15 T cell receptor beta chains originate from one sample sequenced in a study of T cell responses to AZD1222 COVID-19 vaccine. The assay was immunoSEQ multiplex PCR, and TCRdb's table has in-frame clones only and misses some. The data hold some 120,000 clones, with 93% observed a single time. Sequencing used peripheral blood, obtained on day 0 of AZD1222 vaccination. The receptor set was obtained from an adult in good health.

V usage is TRBV28 and J usage is TRBJ1-5, with TRBD1 matching 8 bases. The CDR3 loop spans 15 amino acids. V was clipped by 6 bases and J by 6 bases; unmatched bases: 10. Germline V gives CDR1 MDHEN, CDR2 SYDVKM. In DNA, the CDR3 is TGTGCCAGCAGGCCCGAGACAGGGGCGGTTCAGCCCCAGCATTTT. Residues: CASRPETGAVQPQHF.

V usage is TRBV14 and J usage is TRBJ1-1; D uncertain. Trimming took off 0 bases at V and 5 bases at J, with 13 bases between the two ends. Germline V gives CDR1 SGHDN, CDR2 FVKESK. This CDR3 has 15 amino acids. The DNA of the CDR3 is TGTGCCAGCAGCCAAGATCGGGGTGTTTTGACTGAAGCTTTCTTT. Its translation: CASSQDRGVLTEAFF.

This rearrangement joins TRBV7-9 to TRBJ1-5, with no clear D. The germline V and J ends were trimmed by 1 base and 0 bases, with 7 bases remaining between them. The CDR3 loop spans 15 amino acids. The germline V gene has CDR1 SEHNR and CDR2 FQNEAQ (reference sequence). The CDR3 here is CASSLDIYSNQPQHF. In nucleotides, the CDR3 is TGTGCCAGCAGCTTAGACATCTATAGCAATCAGCCCCAGCATTTT.

As DNA, the CDR3 is TGTGCCAGCAGTAGCAAGACAGGTGGAGAGCAGTACTTC. Translated: CASSSKTGGEQYF. The chain has TRBV6-6 and TRBJ2-7; TRBD1 might be the D (6 bases). The germline CDR1 and CDR2 sequences are MNHNY and SVGAGI (reference sequence). The CDR3 extends over 13 amino acids. V lost 5 bases to trimming and J lost 7 bases, with 15 bases between them.

V and J are TRBV11-1 and TRBJ1-1; 9 bases line up with TRBD1. The germline V gene encodes CDR1 SGHAT and CDR2 FQDESV (reference sequence). V lost 5 bases to trimming and J lost 1 base; unmatched junction nucleotides: 5. The CDR3 is made up of 15 amino acids. In nucleotides, the CDR3 is TGTGCCAGCAGCGCAATGGGACAGGGGAACACTGAAGCTTTCTTT. Amino acids: CASSAMGQGNTEAFF.

This chain links TRBV9 with TRBJ1-1; D is perhaps TRBD1 (5 bases). The CDR3 consists of 13 residues. Between the trimmed V and J ends, which lost 0 bases and 6 bases, there was a span of 9 bases. Germline loops: CDR1 SGDLS, CDR2 YYNGEE. The CDR3, as DNA: TGTGCCAGCAGCGTAGCTGGCAGGGCTGAAGCTTTCTTT. Its protein is CASSVAGRAEAFF.

V is TRBV20-1 and J is TRBJ2-2; TRBD2 matches 10 bases. Germline V lookup: CDR1 DFQATT, CDR2 SNEGSKA (reference sequence). Trimming took 3 bases from V and 8 from J; bases not matched to a gene: 12. This CDR3 is built from 16 residues. The CDR3 DNA sequence: TGCAGTGCTAGTCTCGGGGTAGCGGGAGGAGGAGGGGAGCTGTTTTTT. Protein sequence: CSASLGVAGGGGELFF.

The V gene is TRBV5-1, the J gene TRBJ2-2; D perhaps matches TRBD1 (6 bases). Trimming took off 3 bases at V and 1 base at J, with 10 bases between the two ends. The CDR3 runs 15 residues. Germline V gene lookup returns CDR1 SGHRS and CDR2 YFSETQ. CDR3 DNA sequence: TGCGCCAGCAGCTCGGGACAAATGAACACCGGGGAGCTGTTTTTT. It is translated as CASSSGQMNTGELFF.

This clone has only one observation. V gene TRBV5-6 combines with J gene TRBJ1-2; D is undetermined. Trimming removed 1 base from V and 2 bases from J, with 6 bases in between. This CDR3 is built from 13 residues. In germline, CDR1 is SGHDT, CDR2 YYEEEE. CDR3 in amino acids: CASSLTANYGYTF. The DNA of the CDR3 is TGTGCCAGCAGCTTGACGGCGAACTATGGCTACACCTTC.

This clone was detected once. The chain uses TRBV7-3 and TRBJ2-3, with 15 bases matching TRBD2. Trimming cost V 6 bases and J 6 bases; bases outside gene matches: 4. The CDR3 runs 15 residues. Germline CDR1 SGHTA, CDR2 FQGTGA. CDR3 sequence: CASSYGTSGRDTQYF. In nucleotides, the CDR3 is TGTGCCAGCAGTTACGGGACTAGCGGGAGGGATACGCAGTATTTT.

This rearrangement joins TRBV30 to TRBJ2-3, with D tentatively TRBD2 (6 bases). Germline V gene data show CDR1 as GTSNPN and CDR2 as SVGIG (reference sequence). The CDR3 consists of 12 residues. Trimming cost V 1 base and J 4 bases, with 6 bases left between them. The CDR3 DNA follows: TGTGCCTGGAGTGGGGGGGCAGATACGCAGTATTTT. It specifies CAWSGGADTQYF.

This clone showed up just once. The CDR3, as DNA: TGTGCCACCAGTGACCCCACTAGCGGGAGGGCCAATGAGCAGTTCTTC. Amino acids: CATSDPTSGRANEQFF. The chain recombines TRBV24-1 with TRBJ2-1; 13 bases fit TRBD2. CDR3 length: 16 residues. The germline gives CDR1 KGHDR, CDR2 SFDVKD. Unmatched junction bases numbered 5, after V lost 4 bases and J lost 6 bases.

This chain connects TRBV29-1 to TRBJ1-1; 9 nucleotides align to TRBD1. V shed 4 bases and J 5 bases; nucleotides not matched to a gene: 5. The CDR3 covers 13 residues. Germline CDR1 is SQVTM and CDR2 is ANQGSEA. DNA for the CDR3: TGCAGCGTTGCTATAGGACAGGGGACTGAAGCTTTCTTT. It translates to CSVAIGQGTEAFF.

The chain carries TRBV18 and TRBJ2-2; D remains unclear. V dropped 2 bases and J dropped 6 bases, with 4 bases sitting between them. Germline CDR1 is KGHSH and CDR2 is LQKENI. CDR3 length: 12 residues. The CDR3 here is CASSPGPGELFF. The CDR3 coding sequence is TGTGCCAGCTCACCAGGGCCCGGGGAGCTGTTTTTT.

The V and J genes are TRBV2 and TRBJ2-1, with 12 bases identical to TRBD2. The J segment lost 5 bases and the V segment lost 5 bases, leaving 7 bases of the junction unmatched. Germline V gene sequence: CDR1 SNHLY, CDR2 FYNNEI. The CDR3 is made up of 16 amino acids. The CDR3: CASSPGTSGYNNEQFF. The CDR3 bases are TGTGCCAGCAGTCCTGGGACTAGCGGGTATAACAATGAGCAGTTCTTC. The full variable domain, with the rest looked up from reference TRBV2 and TRBJ2-1, is EPEVTQTPSHQVTQMGQEVILRCVPISNHLYFYWYRQILGQKVEFLVSFYNNEISEKSEIFDDQFSVERPDGSNFTLKIRSTKLEDSAMYFCASSPGTSGYNNEQFFGPGTRLTVL.